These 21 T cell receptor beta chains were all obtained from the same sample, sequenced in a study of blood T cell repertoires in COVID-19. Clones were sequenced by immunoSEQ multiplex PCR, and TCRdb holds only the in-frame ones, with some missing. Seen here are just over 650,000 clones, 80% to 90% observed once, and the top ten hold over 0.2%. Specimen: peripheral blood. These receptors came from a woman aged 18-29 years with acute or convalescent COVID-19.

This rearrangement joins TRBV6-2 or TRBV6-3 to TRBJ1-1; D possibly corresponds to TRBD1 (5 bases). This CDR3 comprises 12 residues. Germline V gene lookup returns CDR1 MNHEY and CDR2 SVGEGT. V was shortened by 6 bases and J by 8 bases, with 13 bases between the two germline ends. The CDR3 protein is CASSQTTDEAFF. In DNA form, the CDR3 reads TGTGCCAGCAGCCAAACGACAGACGAAGCTTTCTTT.

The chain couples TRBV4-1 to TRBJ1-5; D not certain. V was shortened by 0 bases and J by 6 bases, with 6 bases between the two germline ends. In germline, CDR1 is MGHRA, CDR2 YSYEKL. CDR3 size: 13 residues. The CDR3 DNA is TGCGCCAGCAGCCAAGAAGCGGTTCAGCCCCAGCATTTT. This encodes CASSQEAVQPQHF.

CDR3 bases: TGTGCCAGCAGCTTTACTAGCGGGGTTGGTGAGCAGTACTTC. Translation: CASSFTSGVGEQYF. The chain couples TRBV7-2 to TRBJ2-7, with TRBD2 identical over 10 bases. The germline V gene encodes CDR1 SGHTA and CDR2 FQGNSA. V lost 3 bases, J lost 7 bases, and 6 bases stayed unmatched. CDR3 length: 14 residues. The full variable domain, its missing parts supplied by reference TRBV7-2 and TRBJ2-7, is GAGVSQSPSNKVTEKGKDVELRCDPISGHTALYWYRQSLGQGLEFLIYFQGNSAPDKSGLPSDRFSAERTGGSVSTLTIQRTQQEDSAVYLCASSFTSGVGEQYFGPGTRLTVT.

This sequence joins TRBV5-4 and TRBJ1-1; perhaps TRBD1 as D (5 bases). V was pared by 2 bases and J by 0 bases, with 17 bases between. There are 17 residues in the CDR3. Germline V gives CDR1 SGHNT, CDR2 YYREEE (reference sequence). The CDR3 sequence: CASSLRETAKMNTEAFF. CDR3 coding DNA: TGTGCCAGCAGCTTACGGGAGACAGCTAAGATGAACACTGAAGCTTTCTTT. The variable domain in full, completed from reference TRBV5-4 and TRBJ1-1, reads ETGVTQSPTHLIKTRGQQVTLRCSSQSGHNTVSWYQQALGQGPQFIFQYYREEENGRGNFPPRFSGLQFPNYSSELNVNALELDDSALYLCASSLRETAKMNTEAFFGQGTRLTVV.

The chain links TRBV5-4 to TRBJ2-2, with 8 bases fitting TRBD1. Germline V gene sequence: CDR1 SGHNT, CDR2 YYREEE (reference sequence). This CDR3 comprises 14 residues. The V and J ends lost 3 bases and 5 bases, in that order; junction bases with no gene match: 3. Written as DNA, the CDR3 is TGTGCCAGCAGCTCTGGGACAGGTACCGGGGAGCTGTTTTTT. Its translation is CASSSGTGTGELFF.

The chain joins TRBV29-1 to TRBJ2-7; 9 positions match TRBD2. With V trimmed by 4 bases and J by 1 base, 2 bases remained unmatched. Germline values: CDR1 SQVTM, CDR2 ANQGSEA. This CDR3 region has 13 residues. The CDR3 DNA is TGCAGCGTTGTAGCGGGGGATTCCTACGAGCAGTACTTC. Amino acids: CSVVAGDSYEQYF.

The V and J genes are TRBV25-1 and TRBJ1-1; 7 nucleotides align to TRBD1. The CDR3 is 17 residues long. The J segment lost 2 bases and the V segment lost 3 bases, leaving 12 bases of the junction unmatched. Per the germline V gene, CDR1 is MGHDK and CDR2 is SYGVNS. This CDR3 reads CASSDATGKGANTEAFF. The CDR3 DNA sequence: TGTGCCAGCAGTGATGCGACAGGGAAAGGAGCCAACACTGAAGCTTTCTTT.

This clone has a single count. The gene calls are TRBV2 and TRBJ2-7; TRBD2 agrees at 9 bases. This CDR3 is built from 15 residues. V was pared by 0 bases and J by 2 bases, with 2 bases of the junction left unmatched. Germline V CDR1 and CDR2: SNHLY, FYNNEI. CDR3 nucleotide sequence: TGTGCCAGCAGTGAAGCGGCGGGGGGGGCCTACGAGCAGTACTTC. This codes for CASSEAAGGAYEQYF.

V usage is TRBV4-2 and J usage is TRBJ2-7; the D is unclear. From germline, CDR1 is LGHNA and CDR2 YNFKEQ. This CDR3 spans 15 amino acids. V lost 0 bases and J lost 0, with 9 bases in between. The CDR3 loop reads CASSQDVGSSYEQYF. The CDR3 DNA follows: TGTGCCAGCAGCCAAGATGTGGGCAGCTCCTACGAGCAGTACTTC.

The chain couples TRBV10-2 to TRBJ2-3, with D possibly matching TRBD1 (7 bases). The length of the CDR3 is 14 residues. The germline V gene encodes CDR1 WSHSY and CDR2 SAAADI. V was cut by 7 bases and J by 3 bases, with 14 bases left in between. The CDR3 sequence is CASMEGQQTDTQYF. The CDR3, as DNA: TGCGCCAGCATGGAGGGACAGCAAACAGATACGCAGTATTTT.

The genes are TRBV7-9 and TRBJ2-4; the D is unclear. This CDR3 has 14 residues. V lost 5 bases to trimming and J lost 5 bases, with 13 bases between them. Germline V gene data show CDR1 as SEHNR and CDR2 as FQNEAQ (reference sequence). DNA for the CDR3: TGTGCCAGCAGCCCCGGCCTTGGAGAAAACATTCAGTACTTC. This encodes CASSPGLGENIQYF. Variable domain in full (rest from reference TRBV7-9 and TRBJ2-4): DTGVSQNPRHKITKRGQNVTFRCDPISEHNRLYWYRQTLGQGPEFLTYFQNEAQLEKSRLLSDRFSAERPKGSFSTLEIQRTEQGDSAMYLCASSPGLGENIQYFGAGTRLSVL.

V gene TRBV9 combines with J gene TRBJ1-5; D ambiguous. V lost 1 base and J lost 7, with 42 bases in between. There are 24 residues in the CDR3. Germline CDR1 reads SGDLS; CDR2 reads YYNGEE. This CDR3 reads CASSVPAQTTTTRPPGRGYQPQHF. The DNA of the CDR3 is TGTGCCAGCAGCGTACCGGCGCAGACTACCACGACAAGACCGCCCGGTCGCGGGTACCAGCCCCAGCATTTT.

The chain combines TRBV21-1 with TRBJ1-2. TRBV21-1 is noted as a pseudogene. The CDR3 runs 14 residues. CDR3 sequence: CASSHGECPYGYTF. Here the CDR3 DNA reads TGTGCCAGCAGCCATGGGGAGTGCCCCTATGGCTACACCTTC.

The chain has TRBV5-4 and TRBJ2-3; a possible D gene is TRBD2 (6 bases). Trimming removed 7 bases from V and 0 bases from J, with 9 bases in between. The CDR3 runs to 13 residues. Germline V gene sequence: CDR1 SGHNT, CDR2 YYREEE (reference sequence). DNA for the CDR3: TGTGCCAGCCGGCGGGGAAGCACAGATACGCAGTATTTT. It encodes CASRRGSTDTQYF.

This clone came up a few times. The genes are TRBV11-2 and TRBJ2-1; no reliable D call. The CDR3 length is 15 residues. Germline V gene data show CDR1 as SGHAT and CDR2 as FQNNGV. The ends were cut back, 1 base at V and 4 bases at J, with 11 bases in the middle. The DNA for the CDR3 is TGTGCCAGCAGCTTAGTAGCTACCCCTTACAATGAGCAGTTCTTC. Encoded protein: CASSLVATPYNEQFF.

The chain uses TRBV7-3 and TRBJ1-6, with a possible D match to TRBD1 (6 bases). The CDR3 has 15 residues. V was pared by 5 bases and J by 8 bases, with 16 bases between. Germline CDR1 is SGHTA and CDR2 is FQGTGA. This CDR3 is CASSPGDISDSPLHF. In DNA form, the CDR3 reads TGTGCCAGCAGCCCCGGGGACATCAGTGATTCACCCCTCCACTTT.

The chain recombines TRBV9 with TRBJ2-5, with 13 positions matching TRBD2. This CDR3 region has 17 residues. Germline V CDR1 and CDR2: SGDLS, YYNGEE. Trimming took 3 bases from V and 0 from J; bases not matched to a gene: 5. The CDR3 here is CASSAGTSGEYQETQYF. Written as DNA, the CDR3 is TGTGCCAGCAGCGCCGGGACTAGCGGGGAGTACCAAGAGACCCAGTACTTC.

The CDR3 protein is CASSLVDGGGTEAFF. The CDR3 DNA is TGTGCCAGCAGCTTAGTGGACGGTGGAGGAACTGAAGCTTTCTTT. This sequence joins TRBV7-6 and TRBJ1-1; D is undetermined. Trimming pared 1 base from V and 5 bases from J, leaving 14 bases between. The germline V gene has CDR1 SGHVS and CDR2 FNYEAQ. The CDR3 consists of 15 residues.

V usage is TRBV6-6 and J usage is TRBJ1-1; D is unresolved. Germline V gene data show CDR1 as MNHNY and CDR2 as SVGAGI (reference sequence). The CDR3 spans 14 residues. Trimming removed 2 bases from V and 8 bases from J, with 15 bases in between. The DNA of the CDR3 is TGTGCCAGCAGTTACGCATCTGTCCGGGAAGAAGCTTTCTTT. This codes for CASSYASVREEAFF.

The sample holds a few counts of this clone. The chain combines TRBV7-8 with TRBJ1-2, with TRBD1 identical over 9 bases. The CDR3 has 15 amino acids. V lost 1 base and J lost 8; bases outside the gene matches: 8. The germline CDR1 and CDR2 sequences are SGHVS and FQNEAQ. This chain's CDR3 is CASSLEGTGLIGYTF. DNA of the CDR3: TGTGCCAGCAGCTTAGAGGGGACAGGGTTAATCGGCTACACCTTC.

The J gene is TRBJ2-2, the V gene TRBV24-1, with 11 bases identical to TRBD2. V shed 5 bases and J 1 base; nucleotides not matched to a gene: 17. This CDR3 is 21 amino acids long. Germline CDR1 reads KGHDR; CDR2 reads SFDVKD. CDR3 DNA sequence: TGTGCCACCAGTGGCATGGGGCTGAGGGCTAGCGGGGGGCAGAACACCGGGGAGCTGTTTTTT. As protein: CATSGMGLRASGGQNTGELFF.